The source of this TCR beta chain is a study of neurological immune-mediated disorders. This CDR3 is built from 14 residues. Germline CDR1 reads SGHTA; CDR2 reads FQGNSA. V shed 7 bases and J shed 3 bases, with 10 bases lying between them. The time point here: longitudinal time-point 3. This clonotype was recorded many times. With 10-nucleotide random UMIs, 5'RACE was used to make the cDNA. TCRdb redid the calling of the 5' RACE reads with MiXCR, one entry per CDR3 protein. The sample contains about 48,000 distinct CDR3 sequences, approximately 12% of which appear only once. The origin of this receptor is a male donor with HTLV-1-associated myelopathy (HAM/TSP). The source material was PBMCs. The chain links TRBV7-2 to TRBJ1-6, with D perhaps matching TRBD1 (6 bases). CDR3 loop: CASTRGFYNSPLHF. CDR3 DNA: TGTGCCAGCACCAGGGGTTTCTATAATTCACCCCTCCACTTT.